The 20 T cell receptor beta chains below were found in one sample sequenced in a study of immune heterogeneity within non-small cell lung tumors. The template for each sample was roughly 610 ng of genomic DNA, which had been extracted from bulk tumor tissue. Several biopsies per primary tumor were taken during surgery, spaced as far apart as possible. Patients underwent curative surgery for non-small cell lung cancer (untreated and newly diagnosed). CDR3 of TCR beta was amplified by multiplex PCR that used 32 V and 13 J primers. TCRdb independently ran MiXCR on the multiplex PCR reads; one entry per CDR3 protein. This sample has fewer than 2,500 distinct CDR3 sequences; roughly 34% occur once, and the top ten carry about a quarter. Source material: lung tumor tissue. The source of these receptors is a man aged 65-85 years with non-small cell lung cancer.

The genes are TRBV2 and TRBJ1-6; D is ambiguous. The germline CDR1 and CDR2 sequences are SNHLY and FYNNEI. Trimming removed 8 bases at V and 9 bases at J, with 11 bases between. The CDR3 length is 12 residues. This CDR3 reads CASGGFGSPLHF. DNA for the CDR3: TGTGCCAGCGGAGGGTTTGGTTCACCCCTCCACTTT.

This clonotype is categorized as medium-sized. The chain couples TRBV7-6 to TRBJ2-2; D may be TRBD1 (5 bases). CDR3 size: 16 residues. Deletions cut 2 bases from V and 0 bases from J, with 10 bases between. The germline V gene has CDR1 SGHVS and CDR2 FNYEAQ. CDR3 DNA: TGTGCCAGCAGCTTATGGGGCAGCGCGAACACCGGGGAGCTGTTTTTT. Residues: CASSLWGSANTGELFF.

The chain combines TRBV6-9 with TRBJ2-5; D call uncertain. Trimming shortened V by 3 bases and J by 7 bases, and 9 bases separated the two germline ends. The CDR3 totals 12 residues. Germline V CDR1 and CDR2: MNHGY, SVAAGI. This CDR3 is CASSYDKRTQYF. CDR3 nucleotide sequence: TGTGCCAGCAGTTACGACAAGCGGACCCAGTACTTC.

This clonotype was seen a handful of times. The chain joins TRBV20-1 to TRBJ1-1; D is unclear. Germline CDR1 and CDR2: DFQATT and SNEGSKA (reference sequence). Between the trimmed V and J ends, which lost 0 bases and 1 base, there was a span of 6 bases. This CDR3 spans 13 amino acids. The CDR3 region has the DNA TGCAGTGCTAGAGATGGACCGAACACTGAAGCTTTCTTT. Translating gives CSARDGPNTEAFF.

In its sample, this clonotype was seen a few times. The V and J genes are TRBV29-1 and TRBJ1-1, with a possible D match to TRBD1 (5 bases). The CDR3 extends over 12 amino acids. The V gene lost 3 bases and the J gene lost 4 bases, with 9 bases spanning the gap. The germline V gene encodes CDR1 SQVTM and CDR2 ANQGSEA. CDR3 DNA sequence: TGCAGCGTTGATATGGGGCGCACTGAAGCTTTCTTT. Protein: CSVDMGRTEAFF.

This clonotype showed up just once. J is TRBJ2-5 and V is TRBV18; unclear D gene. The CDR3 is 15 amino acids. Germline V lookup: CDR1 KGHSH, CDR2 LQKENI. V was pared by 0 bases and J by 4 bases, with 12 bases between. This CDR3 reads CASSPPLGRPETQYF. For the CDR3, the DNA is TGTGCCAGCTCACCACCGCTTGGACGCCCAGAGACCCAGTACTTC.

This clonotype came up a few times. This chain connects TRBV28 to TRBJ1-2, with D possibly TRBD1 on 5 matching bases. This CDR3 is 16 amino acids long. Germline assignment: CDR1 MDHEN and CDR2 SYDVKM. Trimming pared 3 bases from V and 4 bases from J, leaving 18 bases between. This chain's CDR3 is CASSFLRGVGLYGYTF. CDR3 coding DNA: TGTGCCAGCAGTTTCCTAAGGGGTGTGGGGCTCTATGGCTACACCTTC.

V and J are TRBV20-1 and TRBJ1-1; D uncertain. V shed 4 bases and J shed 11 bases, with 8 bases lying between them. Germline V gene data show CDR1 as DFQATT and CDR2 as SNEGSKA (reference sequence). This CDR3 comprises 9 residues. CDR3 sequence reads: CSAKDHAFF. As DNA, the CDR3 is TGCAGTGCTAAGGACCACGCTTTCTTT.

By sample fraction, this clonotype is large. This rearrangement joins TRBV30 to TRBJ1-6; no reliable D call. Germline CDR1 and CDR2: GTSNPN and SVGIG (reference sequence). V was pared by 3 bases and J by 7 bases, with 10 bases between. The CDR3 runs 13 residues. The CDR3 nucleotides are TGTGCCTGGAGAAGAGTGGGGAATTCACCCCTCCACTTT. It specifies CAWRRVGNSPLHF.

Sample share makes this clonotype medium-sized. The rearrangement joins TRBV27 to TRBJ2-3, with a weak D call TRBD2 (6 bases). V was pared by 2 bases and J by 4 bases, with 13 bases between. The CDR3 loop spans 15 amino acids. CDR1 and CDR2 from the germline V gene are MNHEY and SMNVEV (reference sequence). CDR3 protein: CASSLSFGGPDTQYF. In nucleotides, the CDR3 is TGTGCCAGCAGTTTAAGTTTTGGAGGGCCAGATACGCAGTATTTT.

This clonotype is judged medium-sized. This chain uses TRBV20-1 with TRBJ2-7; D is ambiguous. Germline assignment: CDR1 DFQATT and CDR2 SNEGSKA (reference sequence). Trimming left V 5 bases short and J 7 bases short, with 21 bases between. The CDR3 is made up of 14 amino acids. CDR3 amino acids: CSAPHALPTREQYF. The CDR3 bases are TGCAGTGCTCCACATGCCCTTCCGACGAGGGAGCAGTACTTC.

V gene TRBV2 combines with J gene TRBJ2-1; no clear D. This CDR3 contains 13 residues. CDR1 is SNHLY and CDR2 is FYNNEI in the germline V gene. V was clipped by 2 bases and J by 3 bases, with 5 bases between them. The CDR3 sequence is CASSELVYNEQFF. The CDR3 coding sequence is TGTGCCAGCAGTGAACTAGTCTACAATGAGCAGTTCTTC.

The V call is TRBV28, the J call TRBJ2-2; 12 bases agree with TRBD2. The CDR3 has 17 residues. Germline lookup yields CDR1 MDHEN and CDR2 SYDVKM. J lost 6 bases, V lost 5 bases, and 10 bases had no gene match. The CDR3 loop reads CASSDLGLAGYAGELFF. CDR3 coding DNA: TGTGCCAGCAGTGACCTCGGACTAGCGGGATACGCCGGGGAGCTGTTTTTT.

This clonotype rates as large (0.1 to 1%). The chain is built from TRBV10-3 and TRBJ2-7; 11 nucleotides line up with TRBD2. This CDR3 is built from 14 residues. The germline V gene has CDR1 ENHRY and CDR2 SYGVKD. After removal of 8 bases from V and 0 bases from J, the junction contained 3 bases not matched to a gene. CDR3 residues: CAIATSGGSYEQYF. The DNA of the CDR3 is TGTGCCATCGCTACTAGCGGGGGCTCCTACGAGCAGTACTTC.

There are a few counts of this clonotype. This chain connects TRBV4-1 to TRBJ2-1, with D hard to call. Germline values: CDR1 MGHRA, CDR2 YSYEKL. Trimming left V 1 base short and J 6 bases short, with 10 bases between. The CDR3 contains 14 residues. CDR3 coding DNA: TGCGCCAGCAGCCAAGTCGGCCTGGGCAATGAGCAGTTCTTC. As protein: CASSQVGLGNEQFF.

This sequence joins TRBV7-9 and TRBJ2-7, with TRBD1 identical over 8 bases. The V and J ends lost 5 bases and 6 bases, in that order; junction bases with no gene match: 3. This CDR3 is 12 amino acids long. Per germline, CDR1 SEHNR and CDR2 FQNEAQ (reference sequence). The DNA of the CDR3 is TGTGCCAGCAGCCGGACAGGGCGCGAGCAGTACTTC. It codes for CASSRTGREQYF.

V and J are TRBV19 and TRBJ1-2, with TRBD1 as a possible D gene (5 bases). Trimming took 8 bases from V and 6 from J, leaving 13 bases between them. The germline V gene has CDR1 LNHDA and CDR2 SQIVND (reference sequence). The CDR3 runs to 12 residues. This CDR3 is CASSRGVDGYTF. CDR3 nucleotides: TGTGCCAGTTCGAGAGGGGTTGATGGCTACACCTTC.

The chain couples TRBV9 to TRBJ2-3; the match to TRBD2 covers 7 bases. CDR3 length equals 15 residues. From germline, CDR1 is SGDLS and CDR2 YYNGEE. V shed 0 bases, J shed 5 bases, and the junction held 6 bases outside the gene matches. CDR3 in amino acids: CASSVAPGEGDTQYF. Written as DNA, the CDR3 is TGTGCCAGCAGCGTAGCGCCGGGGGAGGGAGATACGCAGTATTTT.

This clonotype was seen a handful of times. In DNA, the CDR3 is TGTGCCAGCAGCTTAGATTCGGGACGAATAGACAATGAGCAGTTCTTC. This translates into CASSLDSGRIDNEQFF. The chain links TRBV11-2 to TRBJ2-1; D may correspond to TRBD1 or TRBD2 (5 bases each). Trimming stripped 0 bases from V and 5 bases from J, with 14 bases between. Per germline, CDR1 SGHAT and CDR2 FQNNGV. CDR3 size: 16 residues.

This clonotype is medium-sized in the sample. The rearrangement uses TRBV2 and TRBJ1-5; 11 bases map to TRBD1. Germline V lookup: CDR1 SNHLY, CDR2 FYNNEI. V lost 4 bases and J lost 7; bases outside the gene matches: 3. This CDR3 region has 14 residues. The CDR3 DNA follows: TGTGCCAGCAGTGGGACAGGGGGCGTCCAGCCCCAGCATTTT. Translated, it gives CASSGTGGVQPQHF.